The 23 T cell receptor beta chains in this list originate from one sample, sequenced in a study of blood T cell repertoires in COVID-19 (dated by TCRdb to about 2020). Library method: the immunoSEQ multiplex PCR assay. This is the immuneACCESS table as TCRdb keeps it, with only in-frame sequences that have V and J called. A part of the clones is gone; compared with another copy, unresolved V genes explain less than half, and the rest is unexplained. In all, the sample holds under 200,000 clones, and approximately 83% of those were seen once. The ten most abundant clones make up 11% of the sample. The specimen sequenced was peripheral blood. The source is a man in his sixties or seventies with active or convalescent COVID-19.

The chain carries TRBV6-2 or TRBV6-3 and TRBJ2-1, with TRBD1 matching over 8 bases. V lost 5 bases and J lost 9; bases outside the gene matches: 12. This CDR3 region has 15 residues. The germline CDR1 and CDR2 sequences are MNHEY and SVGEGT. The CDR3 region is CASSMDRVRIIEQFF. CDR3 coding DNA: TGTGCCAGCAGTATGGACAGGGTAAGGATTATTGAGCAGTTCTTC.

CDR3 amino acids: CASSRRGGETQYF. DNA of the CDR3: TGTGCCAGCAGCCGCCGGGGGGGAGAGACCCAGTACTTC. This chain uses TRBV7-8 with TRBJ2-5; 8 positions match TRBD2. The CDR3 has 13 amino acids. CDR1 is SGHVS, CDR2 FQNEAQ, per germline. The ends lost 5 bases at V and 4 bases at J; junction bases unmatched: 3.

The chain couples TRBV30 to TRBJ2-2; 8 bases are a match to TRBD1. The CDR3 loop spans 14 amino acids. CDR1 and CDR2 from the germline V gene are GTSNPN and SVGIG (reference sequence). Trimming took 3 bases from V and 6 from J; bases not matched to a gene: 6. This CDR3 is CAWRGPGGSGELFF. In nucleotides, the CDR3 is TGTGCCTGGAGAGGGCCAGGGGGCTCCGGGGAGCTGTTTTTT. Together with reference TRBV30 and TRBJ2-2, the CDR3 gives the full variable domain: SQTIHQWPATLVQPVGSPLSLECTVEGTSNPNLYWYRQAAGRGLQLLFYSVGIGQISSEVPQNLSASRPQDRQFILSSKKLLLSDSGFYLCAWRGPGGSGELFFGEGSRLTVL.

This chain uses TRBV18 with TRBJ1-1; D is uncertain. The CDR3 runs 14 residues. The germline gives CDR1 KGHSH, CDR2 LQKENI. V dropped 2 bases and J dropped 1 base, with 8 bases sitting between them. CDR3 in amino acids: CASSPVSENTEAFF. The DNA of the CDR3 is TGTGCCAGCTCACCAGTTTCAGAGAACACTGAAGCTTTCTTT. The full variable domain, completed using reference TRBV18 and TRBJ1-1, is NAGVMQNPRHLVRRRGQEARLRCSPMKGHSHVYWYRQLPEEGLKFMVYLQKENIIDESGMPKERFSAEFPKEGPSILRIQQVVRGDSAAYFCASSPVSENTEAFFGQGTRLTVV.

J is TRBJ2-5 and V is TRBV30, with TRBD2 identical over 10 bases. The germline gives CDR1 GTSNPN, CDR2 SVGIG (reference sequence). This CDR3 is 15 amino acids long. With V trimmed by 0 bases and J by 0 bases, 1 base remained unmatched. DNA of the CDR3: TGTGCCTGGAGTGTGACTAGCGGGTACCAAGAGACCCAGTACTTC. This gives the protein CAWSVTSGYQETQYF. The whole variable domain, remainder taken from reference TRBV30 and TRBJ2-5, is SQTIHQWPATLVQPVGSPLSLECTVEGTSNPNLYWYRQAAGRGLQLLFYSVGIGQISSEVPQNLSASRPQDRQFILSSKKLLLSDSGFYLCAWSVTSGYQETQYFGPGTRLLVL.

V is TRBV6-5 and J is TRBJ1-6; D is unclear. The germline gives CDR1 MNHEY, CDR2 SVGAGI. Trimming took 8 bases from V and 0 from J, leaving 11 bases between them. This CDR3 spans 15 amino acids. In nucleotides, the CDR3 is TGTGCCAGCGGAGAGTTAAGCTCCTATAATTCACCCCTCCACTTT. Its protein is CASGELSSYNSPLHF.

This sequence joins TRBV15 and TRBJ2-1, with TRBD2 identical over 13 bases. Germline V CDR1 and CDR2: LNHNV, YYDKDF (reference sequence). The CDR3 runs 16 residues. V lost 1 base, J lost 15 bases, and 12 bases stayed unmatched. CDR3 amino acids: CATSRGMGLAGQKTFF. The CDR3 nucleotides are TGTGCCACCAGCAGAGGGATGGGACTAGCGGGACAAAAGACGTTCTTC.

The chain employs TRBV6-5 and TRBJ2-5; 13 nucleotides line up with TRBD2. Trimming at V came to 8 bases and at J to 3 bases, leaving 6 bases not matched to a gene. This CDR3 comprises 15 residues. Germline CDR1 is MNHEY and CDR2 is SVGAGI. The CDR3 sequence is CASQIGLAGEETQYF. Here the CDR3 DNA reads TGTGCCAGCCAAATAGGACTAGCGGGAGAAGAGACCCAGTACTTC.

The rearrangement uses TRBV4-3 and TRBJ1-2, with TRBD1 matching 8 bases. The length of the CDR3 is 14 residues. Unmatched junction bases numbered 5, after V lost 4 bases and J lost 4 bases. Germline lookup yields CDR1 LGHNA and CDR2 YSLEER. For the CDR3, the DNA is TGCGCCAGCAGCCCGAGCGGACAGGGCTATGGCTACACCTTC. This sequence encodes CASSPSGQGYGYTF.

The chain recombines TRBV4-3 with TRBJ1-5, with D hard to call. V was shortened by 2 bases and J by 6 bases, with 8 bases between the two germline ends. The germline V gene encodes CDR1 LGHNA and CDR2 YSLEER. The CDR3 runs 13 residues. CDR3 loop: CASSQLVSQPQHF. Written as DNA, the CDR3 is TGCGCCAGCAGCCAACTAGTGAGTCAGCCCCAGCATTTT.

The CDR3 loop is CASSPGLAANYPDTQYF. The CDR3 DNA reads as TGCGCCAGCAGCCCGGGACTAGCGGCAAATTATCCGGATACGCAGTATTTT. V and J are TRBV4-1 and TRBJ2-3, with 11 bases matching TRBD2. There are 17 residues in the CDR3. Germline assignment: CDR1 MGHRA and CDR2 YSYEKL. V gave up 4 bases and J gave up 6 bases; unmatched junction bases: 12.

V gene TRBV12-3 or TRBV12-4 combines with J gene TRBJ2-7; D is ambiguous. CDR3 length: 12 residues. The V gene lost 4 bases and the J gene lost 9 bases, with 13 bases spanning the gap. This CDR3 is CASSYSTNGQYF. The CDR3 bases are TGTGCCAGCAGTTACAGTACAAACGGGCAGTACTTC.

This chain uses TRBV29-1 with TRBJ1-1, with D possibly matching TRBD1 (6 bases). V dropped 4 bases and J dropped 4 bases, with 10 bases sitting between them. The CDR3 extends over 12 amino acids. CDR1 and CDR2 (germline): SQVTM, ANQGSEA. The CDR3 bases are TGCAGCGTTGTCGCAGGGGCCACTGAAGCTTTCTTT. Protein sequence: CSVVAGATEAFF.

CDR3 DNA: TGTGCCAGCAGCCTGGGACAGGGGGTTTTAACTTTCTTT. It yields the protein CASSLGQGVLTFF. The chain combines TRBV5-6 with TRBJ1-1; TRBD1 matches 11 bases. The CDR3 is made up of 13 amino acids. V gave up 4 bases and J gave up 12 bases; unmatched junction bases: 8. Germline CDR1 is SGHDT and CDR2 is YYEEEE.

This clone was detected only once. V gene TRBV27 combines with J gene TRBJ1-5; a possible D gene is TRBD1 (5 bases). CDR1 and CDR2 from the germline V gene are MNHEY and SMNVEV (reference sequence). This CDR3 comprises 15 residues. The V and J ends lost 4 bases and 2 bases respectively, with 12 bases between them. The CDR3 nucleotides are TGTGCCAGCAGTTCTACCAGGGCAGGCAATCAGCCCCAGCATTTT. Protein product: CASSSTRAGNQPQHF.

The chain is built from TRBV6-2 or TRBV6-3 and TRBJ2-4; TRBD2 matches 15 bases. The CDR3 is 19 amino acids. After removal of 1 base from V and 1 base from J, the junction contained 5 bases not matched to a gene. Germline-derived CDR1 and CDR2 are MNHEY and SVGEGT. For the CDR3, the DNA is TGTGCCAGCAGTTACTGGACTAGCGGGAGGGCCTTGGCCAAAAACATTCAGTACTTC. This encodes CASSYWTSGRALAKNIQYF.

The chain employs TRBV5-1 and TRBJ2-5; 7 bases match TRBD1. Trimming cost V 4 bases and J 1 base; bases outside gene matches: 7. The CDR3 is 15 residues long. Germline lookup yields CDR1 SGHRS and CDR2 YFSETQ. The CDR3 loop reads CASSIVGTAQETQYF. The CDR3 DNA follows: TGCGCCAGCAGCATAGTCGGGACAGCCCAAGAGACCCAGTACTTC.

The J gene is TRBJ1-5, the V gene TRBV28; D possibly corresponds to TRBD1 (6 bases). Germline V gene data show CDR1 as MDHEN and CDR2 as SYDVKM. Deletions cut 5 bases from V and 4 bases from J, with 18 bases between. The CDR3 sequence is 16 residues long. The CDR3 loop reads CASSGNQGLENQPQHF. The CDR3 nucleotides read TGTGCCAGCAGTGGCAACCAGGGGTTGGAGAATCAGCCCCAGCATTTT.

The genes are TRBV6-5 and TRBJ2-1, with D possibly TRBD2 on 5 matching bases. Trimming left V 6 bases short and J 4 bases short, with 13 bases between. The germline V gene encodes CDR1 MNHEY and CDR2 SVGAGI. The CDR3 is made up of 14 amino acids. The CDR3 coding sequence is TGTGCCAGCAGGAGAGGGAACACTTACAATGAGCAGTTCTTC. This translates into CASRRGNTYNEQFF.

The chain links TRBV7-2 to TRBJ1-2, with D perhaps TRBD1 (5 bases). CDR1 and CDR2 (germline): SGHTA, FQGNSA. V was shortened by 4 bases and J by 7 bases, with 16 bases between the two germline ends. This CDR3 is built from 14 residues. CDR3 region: CASSSTGPEGGYTF. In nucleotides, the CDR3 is TGTGCCAGCAGCTCCACGGGGCCGGAGGGTGGCTACACCTTC. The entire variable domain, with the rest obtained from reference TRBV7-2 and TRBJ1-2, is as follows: GAGVSQSPSNKVTEKGKDVELRCDPISGHTALYWYRQSLGQGLEFLIYFQGNSAPDKSGLPSDRFSAERTGGSVSTLTIQRTQQEDSAVYLCASSSTGPEGGYTFGSGTRLTVV.

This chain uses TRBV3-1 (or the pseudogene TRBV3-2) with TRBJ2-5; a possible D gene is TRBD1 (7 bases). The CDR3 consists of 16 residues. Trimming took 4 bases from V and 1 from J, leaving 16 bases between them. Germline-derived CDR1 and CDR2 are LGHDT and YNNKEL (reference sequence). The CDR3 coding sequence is TGTGCCAGCAGCCCAAAGATTCAGGGGGGCCAAGAGACCCAGTACTTC. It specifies CASSPKIQGGQETQYF.

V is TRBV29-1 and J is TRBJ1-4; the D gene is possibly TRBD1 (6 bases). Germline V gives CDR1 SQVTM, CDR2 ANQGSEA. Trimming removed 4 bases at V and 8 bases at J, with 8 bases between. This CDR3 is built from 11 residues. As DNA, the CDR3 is TGCAGCGTTGGGACAGCCGAAAAACTGTTTTTT. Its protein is CSVGTAEKLFF.

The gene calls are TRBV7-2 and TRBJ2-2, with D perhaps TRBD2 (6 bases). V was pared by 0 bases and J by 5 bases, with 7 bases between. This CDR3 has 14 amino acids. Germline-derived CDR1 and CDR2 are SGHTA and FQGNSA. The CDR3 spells CASSLAGGTGELFF. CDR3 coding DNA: TGTGCCAGCAGCTTAGCGGGAGGAACCGGGGAGCTGTTTTTT.